What follows are 19 T cell receptor beta chains derived from one specimen sequenced in a study of blood T cell repertoires in COVID-19. The method was immunoSEQ multiplex PCR; TCRdb's version includes in-frame clones alone and lacks a portion of them. The sample consists of fewer than 350,000 clones, around 88% of them appearing once. The sample was peripheral blood. Source of these receptors: a woman aged 25 to 39 with COVID-19, enrolled during active disease.

The V call is TRBV6-2 or TRBV6-3, the J call TRBJ1-2; TRBD1 might be the D (6 bases). The V end lost 5 bases, the J end lost 5 bases, and 27 bases lay between the germline ends. Germline assignment: CDR1 MNHEY and CDR2 SVGEGT. The CDR3 extends over 18 amino acids. The CDR3 nucleotides are TGTGCCAGCAGTACGGACCGGGACACCAGGCCTAAAATTTATGGCTACACCTTC. It yields the protein CASSTDRDTRPKIYGYTF.

The V gene is TRBV7-2, the J gene TRBJ1-2, with TRBD1 matching over 7 bases. The CDR3 is 15 amino acids. Germline V gene lookup returns CDR1 SGHTA and CDR2 FQGNSA. V gave up 5 bases and J gave up 8 bases; unmatched junction bases: 14. The CDR3 spells CASSTRRDSGGGYTF. CDR3 DNA sequence: TGTGCCAGCAGCACCCGACGGGACAGCGGCGGAGGCTACACCTTC.

The chain combines TRBV4-1 with TRBJ1-2; TRBD1 is a possible D gene (6 bases). Germline V gene lookup returns CDR1 MGHRA and CDR2 YSYEKL. Trimming removed 0 bases from V and 7 bases from J, with 27 bases in between. The CDR3 consists of 19 residues. CDR3 sequence: CASSQDRREGSPGVGGYTF. The DNA of the CDR3 is TGCGCCAGCAGCCAAGATCGAAGGGAGGGGTCTCCAGGGGTAGGTGGCTACACCTTC.

The chain has TRBV5-4 and TRBJ1-1; D is ambiguous. The CDR3 contains 14 residues. Per germline, CDR1 SGHNT and CDR2 YYREEE (reference sequence). V lost 3 bases to trimming and J lost 0 bases, with 9 bases between them. The CDR3 sequence is CASSSPGLNTEAFF. The CDR3 DNA reads as TGTGCCAGCAGCTCACCGGGGTTGAACACTGAAGCTTTCTTT.

V usage is TRBV24-1 and J usage is TRBJ2-3; D may be TRBD2 (7 bases). The CDR3 consists of 15 residues. Per germline, CDR1 KGHDR and CDR2 SFDVKD. V was cut by 10 bases and J by 1 base, with 17 bases left in between. The CDR3 spells CATALGGRGTDTQYF. The CDR3 DNA sequence: TGTGCCACAGCCCTGGGGGGGCGAGGCACAGATACGCAGTATTTT.

This rearrangement joins TRBV6-7 to TRBJ1-6, with TRBD1 matching over 10 bases. TRBV6-7 is an ORF; its function is uncertain. The ends lost 7 bases at V and 5 bases at J; junction bases unmatched: 8. This CDR3 region has 16 residues. The CDR3 loop is CASTGQGVVNNSPLHF. The CDR3 DNA reads TGTGCCAGCACAGGACAGGGGGTCGTAAATAATTCACCCCTCCACTTT.

The genes are TRBV5-8 and TRBJ1-1, with D possibly being TRBD1 (5 bases). The germline V and J ends were trimmed by 0 bases and 0 bases, with 9 bases remaining between them. Looked up from germline, CDR1 is SGHTS and CDR2 is YDEGEE. This CDR3 has 15 amino acids. Written as DNA, the CDR3 is TGTGCCAGCAGCTTGGCAAGGGGATTGAACACTGAAGCTTTCTTT. It codes for CASSLARGLNTEAFF.

This chain joins TRBV3-1 (or the pseudogene TRBV3-2) and TRBJ1-5; 9 nucleotides align to TRBD1. The CDR3 has 15 residues. Trimming at V came to 1 base and at J to 5 bases, leaving 3 bases not matched to a gene. Germline loops: CDR1 LGHDT, CDR2 YNNKEL (reference sequence). CDR3 DNA sequence: TGTGCCAGCAGCCAAGGGGACAGGGCAGATCAGCCCCAGCATTTT. This gives the protein CASSQGDRADQPQHF.

The chain recombines TRBV28 with TRBJ2-5; 8 positions match TRBD1. Germline assignment: CDR1 MDHEN and CDR2 SYDVKM. The CDR3 has 15 amino acids. The trim removed 7 bases at V and 4 bases at J, leaving 11 bases unmatched. The CDR3, as DNA: TGTGCCAGCACCCGACAGGGGCGGAGGGCAGAGACCCAGTACTTC. Translated, it gives CASTRQGRRAETQYF.

This clone was recorded many times. This chain links TRBV5-1 with TRBJ1-3, with a weak D call TRBD1 (6 bases). CDR3 size: 15 residues. Germline-derived CDR1 and CDR2 are SGHRS and YFSETQ. The ends were cut back, 4 bases at V and 7 bases at J, with 18 bases in the middle. CDR3 in DNA: TGCGCCAGCAGCAGTGGACAGCGCGAAGGGAACACCATATATTTT. Translated, it gives CASSSGQREGNTIYF.

V is TRBV10-2 and J is TRBJ1-1, with 8 bases matching TRBD1. The trim removed 3 bases at V and 1 base at J, leaving 10 bases unmatched. The V gene's germline CDR1 is WSHSY and CDR2 SAAADI. The CDR3 has 17 amino acids. The CDR3 sequence is CASSDPDRGPGNTEAFF. The CDR3 nucleotides read TGCGCCAGCAGTGACCCAGACAGGGGCCCTGGGAACACTGAAGCTTTCTTT.

The V and J genes are TRBV4-1 and TRBJ2-7; D unresolved. With 1 base removed from V and 0 bases from J, the gap between germline ends came to 10 bases. The CDR3 has 15 residues. Germline values: CDR1 MGHRA, CDR2 YSYEKL. CDR3 residues: CASSQVEHSSYEQYF. The DNA of the CDR3 is TGCGCCAGCAGCCAAGTAGAGCACAGCTCCTACGAGCAGTACTTC.

This rearrangement joins TRBV2 to TRBJ1-6; the D gene is possibly TRBD1 (5 bases). Germline V CDR1 and CDR2: SNHLY, FYNNEI. The germline V and J ends were trimmed by 6 bases and 10 bases, with 13 bases remaining between them. This CDR3 is built from 13 residues. Written as DNA, the CDR3 is TGTGCCAGCAGGGGACTAGGACGATCACCCCTCCACTTT. The encoded protein is CASRGLGRSPLHF.

The rearrangement links TRBV2 to TRBJ2-3, with 7 bases identical to TRBD1. Germline assignment: CDR1 SNHLY and CDR2 FYNNEI. CDR3 length equals 17 residues. The junction had 10 bases not matched to a gene; V was cut back by 2 bases and J by 2 bases. The CDR3: CASSETGWDSVTDTQYF. In DNA form, the CDR3 reads TGTGCCAGCAGTGAAACAGGTTGGGACAGTGTCACAGATACGCAGTATTTT.

V gene TRBV10-2 combines with J gene TRBJ2-3; the D is unclear. The V end was cut by 5 bases, the J end by 2 bases, with 14 bases between. There are 15 residues in the CDR3. Germline assignment: CDR1 WSHSY and CDR2 SAAADI. CDR3 region: CASSTPGSPTDTQYF. DNA for the CDR3: TGCGCCAGCAGTACCCCAGGAAGCCCCACAGATACGCAGTATTTT.

This clone showed up just once. The J gene is TRBJ1-1, the V gene TRBV19; D may be TRBD1 (6 bases). Trimming took 7 bases from V and 4 from J, leaving 16 bases between them. This CDR3 has 14 residues. The V gene's germline CDR1 is LNHDA and CDR2 SQIVND (reference sequence). CDR3 amino acids: CASNVRGGLTEAFF. The CDR3 nucleotides read TGTGCCAGTAACGTGAGGGGGGGACTCACTGAAGCTTTCTTT.

Here the CDR3 DNA reads TGCAGTACGGGTTGGCGCACTGAAGCTTTCTTT. Translating gives CSTGWRTEAFF. This sequence joins TRBV20-1 and TRBJ1-1; D is undetermined. V lost 8 bases and J lost 4, with 11 bases in between. Germline-derived CDR1 and CDR2 are DFQATT and SNEGSKA (reference sequence). This CDR3 region has 11 residues.

The chain couples TRBV5-4 to TRBJ1-6, with 8 nucleotides matching TRBD1. CDR1 SGHNT and CDR2 YYREEE come from the germline V gene (reference sequence). The V segment lost 4 bases and the J segment 9 bases; nucleotides outside the gene matches: 9. The CDR3 contains 15 residues. The CDR3 sequence: CASSKSTGAASPLHF. CDR3 DNA sequence: TGTGCCAGCAGCAAATCGACAGGGGCGGCTTCACCCCTCCACTTT. Full variable domain (missing parts from reference TRBV5-4 and TRBJ1-6): ETGVTQSPTHLIKTRGQQVTLRCSSQSGHNTVSWYQQALGQGPQFIFQYYREEENGRGNFPPRFSGLQFPNYSSELNVNALELDDSALYLCASSKSTGAASPLHFGNGTRLTVT.

This chain links TRBV4-2 with TRBJ2-4; no firm D call. Looked up from germline, CDR1 is LGHNA and CDR2 is YNFKEQ. Trimming pared 0 bases from V and 9 bases from J, leaving 15 bases between. This CDR3 is 15 amino acids long. In DNA form, the CDR3 reads TGTGCCAGCAGCCAAGATGAGGCAAAGCGAAGCATTCAGTACTTC. This sequence encodes CASSQDEAKRSIQYF.